This T cell receptor (beta chain) was captured in a study of neurological immune-mediated disorders. This clonotype was observed many times. Its target is not known. TCRdb re-called the 5' RACE reads through MiXCR, storing one row per CDR3 protein. The profile shows 65,000 to 90,000 distinct CDR3 sequences, 10% of them singletons. Study-level findings and limits: HTLV-1-associated myelopathy led in TCR clonal expansion, while multiple sclerosis ranked lowest, below healthy controls.

V was trimmed by 3 bases and J by 12 bases, leaving 12 bases between them. The CDR3 sequence is 12 residues long. Sequencing used PBMCs. The sequence derives from a man in his forties or fifties in good health. This rearrangement joins TRBV12-3 or TRBV12-4 to TRBJ2-1; possible D gene TRBD1, 5 bases. The CDR3, as DNA: TGTGCCAGCAGTTTGGCAGGGAACCTGCAGTTCTTC. Its protein product is CASSLAGNLQFF.